The 21 T cell receptor beta chains below come from one sample, sequenced in a study of cytomegalovirus exposure and HLA in healthy donors. PCR amplification relied on 60 Vbeta primers (plus 13 Jbeta primers). Using immunoSEQ multiplex PCR, the repertoire was profiled, and TCRdb retains in-frame clones only, with some absent. The sample carries over 150,000 clones, 84% recorded once. Sequences were obtained from PBMCs. These receptors were collected from a boy aged 2 to 9 in good health and CMV-seronegative.

This sequence joins TRBV6-4 and TRBJ1-2, with D perhaps matching TRBD1 (6 bases). Between the trimmed V and J ends, which lost 11 bases and 6 bases, there was a span of 16 bases. The CDR3 loop spans 12 amino acids. Germline V gives CDR1 MRHNA, CDR2 SNTAGT. The CDR3 region is CAGLKGGDGYTF. Written as DNA, the CDR3 is TGTGCCGGGCTTAAAGGGGGGGATGGCTACACCTTC.

The chain is built from TRBV2 and TRBJ1-2, with TRBD1 matching over 8 bases. Germline lookup yields CDR1 SNHLY and CDR2 FYNNEI. Trimming cost V 1 base and J 0 bases; bases outside gene matches: 1. The CDR3 sequence is 15 residues long. The CDR3 DNA follows: TGTGCCAGCAGTGAAGGGGGACAGGCTAACTATGGCTACACCTTC. It is translated as CASSEGGQANYGYTF.

This chain uses TRBV7-7 with TRBJ2-2; TRBD2 matches 14 bases. CDR1 is SSHAT and CDR2 is FNYEAQ in the germline V gene (reference sequence). V lost 5 bases, J lost 6 bases, and 2 bases stayed unmatched. This CDR3 contains 15 residues. This CDR3 reads CASSPGLAGAGELFF. The CDR3 DNA follows: TGTGCCAGCAGCCCGGGACTAGCGGGAGCCGGGGAGCTGTTTTTT.

The CDR3 sequence: CASSYSPSGKGNEQFF. The CDR3, as DNA: TGTGCCAGCAGTTACTCGCCTAGCGGGAAGGGCAATGAGCAGTTCTTC. J is TRBJ2-1 and V is TRBV6-5; 9 bases line up with TRBD2. J lost 6 bases, V lost 0 bases, and 6 bases had no gene match. CDR3 size: 16 residues. Germline CDR1 reads MNHEY; CDR2 reads SVGAGI.

The gene calls are TRBV7-3 and TRBJ2-3; D is undetermined. This CDR3 contains 13 residues. Trimming removed 5 bases from V and 2 bases from J, with 8 bases in between. Germline V gives CDR1 SGHTA, CDR2 FQGTGA. The CDR3 nucleotides read TGTGCCAGCAGCCCCGACAACACAGATACGCAGTATTTT. The encoded protein is CASSPDNTDTQYF.

This clone was counted a few times. The chain is built from TRBV4-1 and TRBJ1-5; D not certain. This CDR3 region has 15 residues. CDR1 MGHRA and CDR2 YSYEKL come from the germline V gene. V was cut by 0 bases and J by 4 bases, with 10 bases left in between. The CDR3 is CASSQDVQPNQPQHF. In DNA, the CDR3 is TGCGCCAGCAGCCAAGATGTACAGCCGAATCAGCCCCAGCATTTT.

J is TRBJ2-1 and V is TRBV7-3; perhaps TRBD2 as D (6 bases). Germline V gene sequence: CDR1 SGHTA, CDR2 FQGTGA. This CDR3 is built from 13 residues. V was shortened by 4 bases and J by 5 bases, with 9 bases between the two germline ends. CDR3 amino acids: CASSSTRHNEQFF. As DNA, the CDR3 is TGTGCCAGCAGCTCGACTAGACACAATGAGCAGTTCTTC.

The gene calls are TRBV28 and TRBJ1-4, with 9 nucleotides matching TRBD1. Trimming took 1 base from V and 7 from J; bases not matched to a gene: 10. The CDR3 is 17 residues long. The germline CDR1 and CDR2 sequences are MDHEN and SYDVKM. CDR3 sequence (DNA): TGTGCCAGCAGTTTATTTAACAGGGGGCTTTATGGTGAAAAACTGTTTTTT. This sequence encodes CASSLFNRGLYGEKLFF.

This clone occurred a few times. The DNA for the CDR3 is TGCGCCACCCAGAACGGGGCAGGGGGTGGCTACACCTTC. This codes for CATQNGAGGGYTF. The V and J genes are TRBV10-2 and TRBJ1-2; 7 bases fit TRBD1. There are 13 residues in the CDR3. Germline V gene data show CDR1 as WSHSY and CDR2 as SAAADI. Trimming at V came to 10 bases and at J to 7 bases, leaving 12 bases not matched to a gene.

The chain recombines TRBV27 with TRBJ2-7, with D hard to call. Germline V gene lookup returns CDR1 MNHEY and CDR2 SMNVEV (reference sequence). The ends were cut back, 6 bases at V and 7 bases at J, with 10 bases in the middle. This CDR3 is 11 amino acids long. The CDR3 loop is CASRTTREQYF. As DNA, the CDR3 is TGTGCCAGCAGGACGACGCGGGAGCAGTACTTC.

The chain links TRBV4-1 to TRBJ1-3; 7 bases are shared with TRBD1. Germline assignment: CDR1 MGHRA and CDR2 YSYEKL. The J segment lost 3 bases and the V segment lost 0 bases, leaving 5 bases of the junction unmatched. This CDR3 comprises 16 residues. The CDR3 region has the DNA TGCGCCAGCAGCCAAGATACAGGGGTGTATGGAAACACCATATATTTT. Translated, it gives CASSQDTGVYGNTIYF.

V and J are TRBV6-6 and TRBJ2-5; tentative D call: TRBD2 (5 bases). This CDR3 contains 15 residues. Trimming shortened V by 2 bases and J by 5 bases, and 15 bases separated the two germline ends. Germline V gene sequence: CDR1 MNHNY, CDR2 SVGAGI (reference sequence). CDR3 in amino acids: CASSYGSDTRETQYF. DNA of the CDR3: TGTGCCAGCAGTTACGGGTCAGACACTAGGGAGACCCAGTACTTC.

The genes are TRBV14 and TRBJ1-1; 7 nucleotides agree with TRBD1. From germline, CDR1 is SGHDN and CDR2 FVKESK. The length of the CDR3 is 14 residues. The trim removed 4 bases at V and 1 base at J, leaving 3 bases unmatched. The CDR3, as DNA: TGTGCCAGCAGCCGCAGACAGGGGAACACTGAAGCTTTCTTT. Amino acid sequence: CASSRRQGNTEAFF.

This clone has just a few counts. The rearrangement links TRBV5-1 to TRBJ1-2; a weak D match, TRBD1 (5 bases). This CDR3 has 14 amino acids. CDR1 is SGHRS and CDR2 is YFSETQ in the germline V gene. Trimming took 4 bases from V and 8 from J, leaving 18 bases between them. The CDR3 loop is CASSLGLTLGGYTF. The CDR3 DNA reads as TGCGCCAGCAGCCTGGGACTGACCTTAGGCGGCTACACCTTC.

V is TRBV5-1 and J is TRBJ2-1; D gene unclear. Germline lookup yields CDR1 SGHRS and CDR2 YFSETQ. V dropped 5 bases and J dropped 7 bases, with 10 bases sitting between them. The CDR3 contains 12 residues. DNA for the CDR3: TGCGCCAGCAGTCTAGTATCAAATGAGCAGTTCTTC. Encoded protein: CASSLVSNEQFF. The complete variable domain, with remaining parts taken from reference TRBV5-1 and TRBJ2-1, reads KAGVTQTPRYLIKTRGQQVTLSCSPISGHRSVSWYQQTPGQGLQFLFEYFSETQRNKGNFPGRFSGRQFSNSRSEMNVSTLELGDSALYLCASSLVSNEQFFGPGTRLTVL.

The genes are TRBV28 and TRBJ1-1, with 9 bases fitting TRBD1. V lost 10 bases to trimming and J lost 10 bases; unmatched junction nucleotides: 10. Germline loops: CDR1 MDHEN, CDR2 SYDVKM. The CDR3 loop spans 12 amino acids. The CDR3 bases are TGTGCCACCTACCCCTTGGACAGGGGAGCTTTCTTT. It encodes CATYPLDRGAFF.

This rearrangement joins TRBV27 to TRBJ1-2, with TRBD1 identical over 10 bases. V lost 8 bases to trimming and J lost 4 bases; unmatched junction nucleotides: 10. CDR3 length equals 15 residues. Per germline, CDR1 MNHEY and CDR2 SMNVEV (reference sequence). The CDR3 DNA sequence: TGTGCCAGCCTGAGGACAGGGGGGGTGCCCTATGGCTACACCTTC. This gives the protein CASLRTGGVPYGYTF.

This chain links TRBV14 with TRBJ2-1; 12 bases align to TRBD2. Germline V gene sequence: CDR1 SGHDN, CDR2 FVKESK. After removal of 4 bases from V and 2 bases from J, the junction contained 6 bases not matched to a gene. This CDR3 contains 17 residues. The CDR3, as DNA: TGTGCCAGCAGCCGCCGGACTAGCGGGATAACCTACAATGAGCAGTTCTTC. This gives the protein CASSRRTSGITYNEQFF.

To note about this clone: An end of the junction does not agree with germline; a read error may underlie this. This chain joins TRBV2 and TRBJ2-1, with D possibly TRBD2 on 5 matching bases. The CDR3 loop spans 12 amino acids. From germline, CDR1 is SNHLY and CDR2 FYNNEI. CDR3 coding DNA: TGTGCCAGCATTGAACTAGACAATGAGCAGTTCTTC. The encoded protein is CASIELDNEQFF.

This clone has a single count. The chain carries TRBV18 and TRBJ2-3, with TRBD1 identical over 9 bases. This CDR3 has 18 residues. V was pared by 0 bases and J by 6 bases, with 13 bases of the junction left unmatched. Germline assignment: CDR1 KGHSH and CDR2 LQKENI. CDR3 sequence (DNA): TGTGCCAGCTCACCACCCGAGGGGACAGGGACCCCAGCGGATACGCAGTATTTT. Translated, it gives CASSPPEGTGTPADTQYF. Full variable domain (rest looked up from reference TRBV18 and TRBJ2-3): NAGVMQNPRHLVRRRGQEARLRCSPMKGHSHVYWYRQLPEEGLKFMVYLQKENIIDESGMPKERFSAEFPKEGPSILRIQQVVRGDSAAYFCASSPPEGTGTPADTQYFGPGTRLTVL.

This clone was seen a few times. The CDR3 sequence: CATHSNEKLFF. CDR3 nucleotide sequence: TGTGCCACTCACAGTAATGAAAAACTGTTTTTT. The chain carries TRBV2 and TRBJ1-4; no firm D call. Germline lookup yields CDR1 SNHLY and CDR2 FYNNEI. The V gene lost 10 bases and the J gene lost 4 bases, with 7 bases spanning the gap. The length of the CDR3 is 11 residues.